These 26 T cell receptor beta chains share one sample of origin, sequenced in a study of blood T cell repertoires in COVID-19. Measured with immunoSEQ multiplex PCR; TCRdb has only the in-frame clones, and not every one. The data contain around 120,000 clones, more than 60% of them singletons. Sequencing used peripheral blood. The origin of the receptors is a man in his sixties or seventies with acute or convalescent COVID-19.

The CDR3 reads CASSESISLQSNQPQHF. The CDR3 coding sequence is TGTGCCAGCAGTGAGTCTATCAGCCTACAGAGCAATCAGCCCCAGCATTTT. V gene TRBV2 combines with J gene TRBJ1-5; no clear D gene. The CDR3 has 17 residues. Trimming stripped 3 bases from V and 1 base from J, with 16 bases between. Germline CDR1 and CDR2: SNHLY and FYNNEI. Full variable domain (outside the CDR3, taken from reference TRBV2 and TRBJ1-5): EPEVTQTPSHQVTQMGQEVILRCVPISNHLYFYWYRQILGQKVEFLVSFYNNEISEKSEIFDDQFSVERPDGSNFTLKIRSTKLEDSAMYFCASSESISLQSNQPQHFGDGTRLSIL.

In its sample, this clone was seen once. The CDR3 protein is CASSQEAGSVSGANVLTF. In DNA form, the CDR3 reads TGTGCCAGCAGCCAAGAGGCAGGTTCTGTCTCTGGGGCCAACGTCCTGACTTTC. The chain links TRBV4-2 to TRBJ2-6; D uncertain. The CDR3 is 18 residues long. The V gene lost 0 bases and the J gene lost 0 bases, with 12 bases spanning the gap. The V gene's germline CDR1 is LGHNA and CDR2 YNFKEQ.

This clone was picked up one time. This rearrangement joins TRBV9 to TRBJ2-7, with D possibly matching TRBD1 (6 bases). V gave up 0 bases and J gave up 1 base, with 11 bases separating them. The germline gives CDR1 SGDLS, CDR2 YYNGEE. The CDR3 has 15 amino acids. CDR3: CASSVAVGQSYEQYF. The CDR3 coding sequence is TGTGCCAGCAGCGTAGCTGTCGGACAGTCCTACGAGCAGTACTTC.

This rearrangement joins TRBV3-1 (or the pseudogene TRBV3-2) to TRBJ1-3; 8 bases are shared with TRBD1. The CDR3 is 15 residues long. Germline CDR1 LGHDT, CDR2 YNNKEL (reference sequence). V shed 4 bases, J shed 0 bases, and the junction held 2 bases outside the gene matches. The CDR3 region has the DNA TGTGCCAGCAGCCCGGACAGGGCCTCTGGAAACACCATATATTTT. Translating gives CASSPDRASGNTIYF.

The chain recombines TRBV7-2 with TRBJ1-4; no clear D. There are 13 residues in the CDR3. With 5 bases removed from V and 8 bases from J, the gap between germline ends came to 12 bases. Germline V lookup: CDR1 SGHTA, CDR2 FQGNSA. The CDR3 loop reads CASSLGRTEKLFF. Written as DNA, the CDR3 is TGTGCCAGCAGCCTCGGGAGGACGGAAAAACTGTTTTTT.

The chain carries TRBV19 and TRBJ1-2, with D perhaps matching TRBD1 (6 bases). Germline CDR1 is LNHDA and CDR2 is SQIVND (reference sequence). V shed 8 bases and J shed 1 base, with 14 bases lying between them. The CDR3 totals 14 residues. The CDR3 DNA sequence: TGTGCCAGTCACGCCGGGACAATTAACTATGGCTACACCTTC. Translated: CASHAGTINYGYTF.

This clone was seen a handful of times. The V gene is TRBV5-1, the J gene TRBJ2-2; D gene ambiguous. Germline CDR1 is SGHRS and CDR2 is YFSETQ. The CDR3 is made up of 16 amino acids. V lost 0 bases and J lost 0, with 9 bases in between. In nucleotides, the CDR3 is TGCGCCAGCAGCTTGGATCCAGGTTCGAACACCGGGGAGCTGTTTTTT. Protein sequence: CASSLDPGSNTGELFF.

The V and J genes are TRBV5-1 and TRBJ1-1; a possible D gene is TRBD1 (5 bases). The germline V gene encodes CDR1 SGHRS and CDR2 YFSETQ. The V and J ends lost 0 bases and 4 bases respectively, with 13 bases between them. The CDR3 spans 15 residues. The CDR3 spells CASSLVTGQGTEAFF. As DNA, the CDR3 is TGCGCCAGCAGCTTGGTTACCGGACAAGGCACTGAAGCTTTCTTT.

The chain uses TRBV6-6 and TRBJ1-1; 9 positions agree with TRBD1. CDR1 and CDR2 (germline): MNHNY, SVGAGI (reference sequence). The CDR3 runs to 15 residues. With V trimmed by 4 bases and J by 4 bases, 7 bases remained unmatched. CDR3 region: CASSFTGGAITEAFF. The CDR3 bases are TGTGCCAGCAGTTTCACAGGGGGCGCCATCACTGAAGCTTTCTTT.

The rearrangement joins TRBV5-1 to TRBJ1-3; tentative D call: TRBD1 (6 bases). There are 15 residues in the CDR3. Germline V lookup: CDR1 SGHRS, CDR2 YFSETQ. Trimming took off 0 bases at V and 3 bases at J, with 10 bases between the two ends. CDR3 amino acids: CASSLDRAGGNTIYF. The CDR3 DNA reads TGCGCCAGCAGCTTGGACAGGGCTGGTGGAAACACCATATATTTT.

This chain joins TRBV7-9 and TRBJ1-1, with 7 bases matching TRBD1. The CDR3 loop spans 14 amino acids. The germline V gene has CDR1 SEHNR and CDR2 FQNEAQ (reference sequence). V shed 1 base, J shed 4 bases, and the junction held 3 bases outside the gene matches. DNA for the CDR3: TGTGCCAGCAGCTTAGAGGGGACAGCCACTGAAGCTTTCTTT. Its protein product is CASSLEGTATEAFF. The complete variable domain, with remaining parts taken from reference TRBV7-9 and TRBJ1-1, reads DTGVSQNPRHKITKRGQNVTFRCDPISEHNRLYWYRQTLGQGPEFLTYFQNEAQLEKSRLLSDRFSAERPKGSFSTLEIQRTEQGDSAMYLCASSLEGTATEAFFGQGTRLTVV.

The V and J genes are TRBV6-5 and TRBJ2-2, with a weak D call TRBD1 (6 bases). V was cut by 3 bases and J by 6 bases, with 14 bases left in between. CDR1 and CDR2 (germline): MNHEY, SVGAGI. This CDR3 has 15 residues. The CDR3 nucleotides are TGTGCCAGCAGTTATGGGAACAGGGAACCCGGGGAGCTGTTTTTT. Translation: CASSYGNREPGELFF.

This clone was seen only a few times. This chain's CDR3 is CASSQDGTSTNEKLFF. The CDR3 coding sequence is TGCGCCAGCAGCCAAGACGGGACTTCGACTAATGAAAAACTGTTTTTT. This chain joins TRBV4-1 and TRBJ1-4; perhaps TRBD1 as D (5 bases). V gave up 0 bases and J gave up 2 bases, with 10 bases separating them. The CDR3 has 16 residues. The germline CDR1 and CDR2 sequences are MGHRA and YSYEKL.

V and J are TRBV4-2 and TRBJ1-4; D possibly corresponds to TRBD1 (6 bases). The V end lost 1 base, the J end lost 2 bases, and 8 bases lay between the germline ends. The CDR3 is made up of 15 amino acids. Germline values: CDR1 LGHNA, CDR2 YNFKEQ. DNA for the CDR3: TGTGCCAGCAGCCAAGCAGGGGTCACTAATGAAAAACTGTTTTTT. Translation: CASSQAGVTNEKLFF.

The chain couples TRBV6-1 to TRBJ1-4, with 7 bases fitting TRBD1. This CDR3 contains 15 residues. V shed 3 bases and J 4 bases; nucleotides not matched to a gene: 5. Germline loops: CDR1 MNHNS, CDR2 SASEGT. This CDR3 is CASSDTGTDNEKLFF. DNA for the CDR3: TGTGCCAGCAGTGATACCGGGACAGATAATGAAAAACTGTTTTTT.

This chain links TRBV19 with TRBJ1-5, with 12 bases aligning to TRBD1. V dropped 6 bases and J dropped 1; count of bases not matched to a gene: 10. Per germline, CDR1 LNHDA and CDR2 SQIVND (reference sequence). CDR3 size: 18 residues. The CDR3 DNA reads TGTGCCAGTAGCCAGGGACAGGGGGCTTTTATGAGCAATCAGCCCCAGCATTTT. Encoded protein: CASSQGQGAFMSNQPQHF.

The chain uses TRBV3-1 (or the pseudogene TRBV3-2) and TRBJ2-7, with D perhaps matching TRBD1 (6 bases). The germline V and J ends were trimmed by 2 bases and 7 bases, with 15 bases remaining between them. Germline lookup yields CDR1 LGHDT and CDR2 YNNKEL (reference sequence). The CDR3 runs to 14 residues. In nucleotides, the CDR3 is TGTGCCAGCAGCCAAACAGGGTGGCTTGGGGAGCAGTACTTC. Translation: CASSQTGWLGEQYF.

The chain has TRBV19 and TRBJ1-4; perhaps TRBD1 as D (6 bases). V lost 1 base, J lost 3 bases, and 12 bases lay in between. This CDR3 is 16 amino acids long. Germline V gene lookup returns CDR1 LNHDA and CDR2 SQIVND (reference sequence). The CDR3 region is CASSIVGTKSNEKLFF. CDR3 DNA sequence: TGTGCCAGTAGTATAGTTGGGACAAAGTCTAATGAAAAACTGTTTTTT.

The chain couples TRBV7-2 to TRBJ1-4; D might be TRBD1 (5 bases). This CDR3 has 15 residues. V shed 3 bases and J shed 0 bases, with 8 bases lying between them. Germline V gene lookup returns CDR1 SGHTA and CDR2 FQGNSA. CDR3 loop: CASSLDTATNEKLFF. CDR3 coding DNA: TGTGCCAGCAGCTTGGACACCGCAACTAATGAAAAACTGTTTTTT. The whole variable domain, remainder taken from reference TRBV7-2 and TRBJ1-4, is GAGVSQSPSNKVTEKGKDVELRCDPISGHTALYWYRQSLGQGLEFLIYFQGNSAPDKSGLPSDRFSAERTGGSVSTLTIQRTQQEDSAVYLCASSLDTATNEKLFFGSGTQLSVL.

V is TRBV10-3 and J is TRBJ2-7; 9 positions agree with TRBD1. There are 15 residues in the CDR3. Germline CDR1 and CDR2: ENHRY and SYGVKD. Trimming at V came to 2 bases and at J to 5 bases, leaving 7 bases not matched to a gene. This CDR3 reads CAISETRDRENEQYF. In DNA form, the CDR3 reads TGTGCCATCAGTGAGACCCGGGACAGGGAGAACGAGCAGTACTTC.

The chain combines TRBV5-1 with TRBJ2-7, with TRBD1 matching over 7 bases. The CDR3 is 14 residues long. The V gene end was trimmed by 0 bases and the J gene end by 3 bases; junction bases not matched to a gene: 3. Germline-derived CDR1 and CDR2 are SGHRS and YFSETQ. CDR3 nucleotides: TGCGCCAGCAGCTTGGGTTGGGACAGCTACGAGCAGTACTTC. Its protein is CASSLGWDSYEQYF. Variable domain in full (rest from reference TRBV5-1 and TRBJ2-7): KAGVTQTPRYLIKTRGQQVTLSCSPISGHRSVSWYQQTPGQGLQFLFEYFSETQRNKGNFPGRFSGRQFSNSRSEMNVSTLELGDSALYLCASSLGWDSYEQYFGPGTRLTVT.

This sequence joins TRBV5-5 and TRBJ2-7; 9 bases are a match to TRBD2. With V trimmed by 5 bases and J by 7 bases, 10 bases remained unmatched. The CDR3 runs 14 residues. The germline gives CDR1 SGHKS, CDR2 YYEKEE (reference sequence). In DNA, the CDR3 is TGTGCCAGCAGTGCAAGCGGGGGGCTAATAGAGCAGTACTTC. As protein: CASSASGGLIEQYF. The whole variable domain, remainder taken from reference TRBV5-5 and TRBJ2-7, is DAGVTQSPTHLIKTRGQQVTLRCSPISGHKSVSWYQQVLGQGPQFIFQYYEKEERGRGNFPDRFSARQFPNYSSELNVNALLLGDSALYLCASSASGGLIEQYFGPGTRLTVT.

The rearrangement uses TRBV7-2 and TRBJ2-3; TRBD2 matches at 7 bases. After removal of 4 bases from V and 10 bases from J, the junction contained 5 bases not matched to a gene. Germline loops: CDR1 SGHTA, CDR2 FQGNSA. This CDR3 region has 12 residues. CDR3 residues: CASSSDAGAQYF. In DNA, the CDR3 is TGTGCCAGCAGCTCAGATGCGGGGGCGCAGTATTTT.

Here the CDR3 reads CASSDGSEPQHF. The DNA for the CDR3 is TGTGCCAGCAGTGATGGTTCGGAGCCCCAGCATTTT. The chain employs TRBV2 and TRBJ1-5, with D uncertain. CDR1 and CDR2 (germline): SNHLY, FYNNEI. The CDR3 contains 12 residues. V was trimmed by 3 bases and J by 8 bases, leaving 8 bases between them.

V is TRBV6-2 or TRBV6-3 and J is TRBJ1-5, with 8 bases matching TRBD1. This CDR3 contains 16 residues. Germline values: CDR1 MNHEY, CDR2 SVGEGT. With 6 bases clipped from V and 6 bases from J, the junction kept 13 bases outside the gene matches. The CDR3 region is CASSQNRGINGQPQHF. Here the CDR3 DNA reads TGTGCCAGCAGCCAAAACAGGGGGATCAATGGTCAGCCCCAGCATTTT.

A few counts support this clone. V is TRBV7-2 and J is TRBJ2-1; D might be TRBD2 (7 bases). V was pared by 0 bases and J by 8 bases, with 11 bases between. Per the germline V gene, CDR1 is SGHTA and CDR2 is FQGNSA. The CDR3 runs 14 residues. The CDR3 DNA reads TGTGCCAGCAGCTTAGCGGGGGGGCCGGATGAGCAGTTCTTC. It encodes CASSLAGGPDEQFF.